This T cell receptor (beta chain) was observed in a study of T-cell reconstitution after alpha-beta-depleted transplantation in children. The library targeted TCRbeta and was prepared with unique molecular identifiers. TCRdb re-called the PCR reads with MiXCR, one entry per CDR3 protein. The table records about 610,000 distinct CDR3 sequences, roughly a tenth of them present only once. This CDR3 is built from 13 residues. V lost 5 bases and J lost 3, with 14 bases in between. In germline, CDR1 is DFQATT, CDR2 SNEGSKA (reference sequence). The starting material was PBMCs from the stem cell graft donor, obtained from the stem cell graft. The TCR sequence derives from a human donor who donated a stem cell graft to a child with acute myeloid leukemia. V and J are TRBV20-1 and TRBJ2-7; weak D call: TRBD1 (6 bases). CDR3 nucleotide sequence: TGCAGTGCTGTACTCACAGGGCACTACGAGCAGTACTTC. It yields the protein CSAVLTGHYEQYF.